The TCR beta chain described here comes from a study of blood T cells in healthy people across ages. Study background: T cells yielded about one barcoded beta molecule per two cells through template switching. Findings and caveats of the study: As age increased, TCR beta diversity per million T cells fell in a roughly linear fashion. Unsorted PBMCs ruled out conclusive naive versus antigen-experienced comparison.

PCR was performed a second time for about 7 to 12 cycles using a sample-barcoded 5' primer and a J-beta primer mix. TCRdb re-called the 5' RACE reads through MiXCR, storing one row per CDR3 protein. The table includes about 680,000 distinct CDR3 sequences, around half detected once. About this clonotype itself: Its antigen remains unidentified.

Trimming took 1 base from V and 1 from J, leaving 10 bases between them. Germline V gives CDR1 LGHNA, CDR2 YNFKEQ. The CDR3 spans 15 residues. Every donor contributed approximately 10 milliliters of peripheral blood by blood draw. The source is an older woman in good health. This chain connects TRBV4-2 to TRBJ2-5; no definite D call. The sequenced material came from blood. CDR3 bases: TGTGCCAGCAGCCAAGCGGGCCAGACCCAAGAGACCCAGTACTTC. It specifies CASSQAGQTQETQYF.